This TCR beta chain is drawn from a study of T-cell memory formation after mild COVID-19. Study results and limitations: Contracting clones localized mainly to CM and EM when CD4+ and mainly to EMRA when CD8+. Clones shrinking from day 15 to 85 showed even CD4/CD8 mixes; later expanders tilted CD4+. Cross-reactive memory seemingly joined, as some responding clones were found in pre-infection memory.

From germline, CDR1 is DFQATT and CDR2 SNEGSKA (reference sequence). This CDR3 has 14 amino acids. The V and J ends lost 3 bases and 1 base respectively, with 10 bases between them. Researchers used 5'RACE with constant-segment primers to make TCR alpha and TCR beta cDNA libraries that carry sample barcodes and UMIs. TCRdb ran MiXCR on the 5' RACE reads and lists one entry per CDR3 protein. The sample consists of 90,000 to 130,000 distinct CDR3 sequences, around 17% of them appearing once. A few counts support this clonotype. The antigen is not known. Specimen: PBMCs or a T cell subset sorted from them (not recorded which). V gene TRBV20-1 combines with J gene TRBJ1-3; a possible D gene is TRBD1 (5 bases). This TCR was sampled from a man younger than 35 who had mild COVID-19 (a few samples of this study predate the infection). Cell type and time point are not known. In DNA form, the CDR3 reads TGCAGTGCTAGGGGACCACTTTCTGGAAACACCATATATTTT. Protein: CSARGPLSGNTIYF.